These 32 T cell receptor beta chains were all obtained from the same sample, sequenced in a study of blood T cell repertoires in COVID-19. Produced via immunoSEQ multiplex PCR; TCRdb's table is partial and in-frame only. This table has more than 50,000 clones, 90% appearing once. Sequenced sample: peripheral blood. These receptors originate from a woman aged 35 to 49 with active COVID-19.

This rearrangement joins TRBV13 to TRBJ2-1; 10 bases are a match to TRBD2. This CDR3 has 16 amino acids. Losses at the gene ends were 5 bases for V and 3 bases for J; bases not matched to a gene: 7. Germline V lookup: CDR1 PRHDT, CDR2 FYEKMQ (reference sequence). In DNA form, the CDR3 reads TGTGCCAGCAGCCCTTCTAGCGGGGGCCTCTACAATGAGCAGTTCTTC. Translated: CASSPSSGGLYNEQFF.

The chain carries TRBV7-2 and TRBJ2-2, with 7 bases aligning to TRBD2. V shed 0 bases and J 0 bases; nucleotides not matched to a gene: 7. The germline V gene has CDR1 SGHTA and CDR2 FQGNSA. The CDR3 loop spans 18 amino acids. As DNA, the CDR3 is TGTGCCAGCAGCTTAGCTCCTTCCGGGGGGACGAACACCGGGGAGCTGTTTTTT. Its translation is CASSLAPSGGTNTGELFF.

The chain combines TRBV6-4 with TRBJ2-4; TRBD2 is a possible D gene (7 bases). The length of the CDR3 is 17 residues. The V gene's germline CDR1 is MRHNA and CDR2 SNTAGT. V lost 0 bases and J 2 bases, leaving 14 bases between the germline ends. Here the CDR3 reads CASSDSMEGGTKNIQYF. The CDR3 DNA reads TGTGCCAGCAGTGACTCGATGGAGGGGGGGACCAAAAACATTCAGTACTTC.

The gene calls are TRBV4-3 and TRBJ1-1; 7 nucleotides agree with TRBD1. Germline CDR1 and CDR2: LGHNA and YSLEER. Losses at the gene ends were 5 bases for V and 4 bases for J; bases not matched to a gene: 10. This CDR3 region has 15 residues. The CDR3 reads CASSLSGTEGTEAFF. CDR3 DNA: TGCGCCAGCAGCTTATCCGGGACAGAGGGCACTGAAGCTTTCTTT.

The chain couples TRBV5-1 to TRBJ1-2; possibly TRBD1 for D (6 bases). In germline, CDR1 is SGHRS, CDR2 YFSETQ. The V gene lost 4 bases and the J gene lost 4 bases, with 17 bases spanning the gap. The CDR3 extends over 15 amino acids. CDR3 loop: CASSAAQGLRYGYTF. For the CDR3, the DNA is TGCGCCAGCAGCGCAGCACAGGGATTGCGCTATGGCTACACCTTC.

This chain links TRBV5-1 with TRBJ1-1; no clear D gene. CDR1 and CDR2 from the germline V gene are SGHRS and YFSETQ. The CDR3 runs to 14 residues. Between the trimmed V and J ends, which lost 0 bases and 4 bases, there was a span of 10 bases. CDR3 amino acids: CASSLGGGGTEAFF. The CDR3 region has the DNA TGCGCCAGCAGCTTGGGGGGTGGAGGCACTGAAGCTTTCTTT.

This rearrangement joins TRBV7-2 to TRBJ2-1, with D maybe TRBD2 (6 bases). Germline lookup yields CDR1 SGHTA and CDR2 FQGNSA. This CDR3 spans 14 amino acids. V was shortened by 5 bases and J by 9 bases, with 17 bases between the two germline ends. CDR3 in DNA: TGTGCCAGCAGCCGTATTACGACTAGTCGTGAGCAGTTCTTC. Encoded protein: CASSRITTSREQFF.

This chain connects TRBV5-1 to TRBJ2-7, with 9 bases fitting TRBD1. The CDR3 runs to 18 residues. The trim removed 4 bases at V and 2 bases at J, leaving 16 bases unmatched. CDR1 is SGHRS, CDR2 YFSETQ, per germline. CDR3 sequence (DNA): TGCGCCAGCAGCCAAGAAACCGGTCTAGGGACAGGGACCTACGAGCAGTACTTC. Residues: CASSQETGLGTGTYEQYF.

The chain combines TRBV7-3 with TRBJ1-1; D is uncertain. The CDR3 length is 16 residues. Germline CDR1 SGHTA, CDR2 FQGTGA. V lost 5 bases, J lost 4 bases, and 20 bases lay in between. The CDR3 sequence: CASSPNGRRGSTEAFF. In DNA, the CDR3 is TGTGCCAGCAGCCCTAATGGTCGTCGGGGATCCACTGAAGCTTTCTTT.

This rearrangement joins TRBV9 to TRBJ1-2; 8 nucleotides align to TRBD1. The CDR3 is made up of 15 amino acids. The germline V gene encodes CDR1 SGDLS and CDR2 YYNGEE. Trimming took 0 bases from V and 8 from J; bases not matched to a gene: 9. CDR3 nucleotide sequence: TGTGCCAGCAGCGTAGATCAGGGGGCGCGGTGGGGCTACACCTTC. Translated: CASSVDQGARWGYTF.

The V and J genes are TRBV2 and TRBJ2-2; D unclear. The V gene's germline CDR1 is SNHLY and CDR2 FYNNEI. Trimming pared 6 bases from V and 1 base from J, leaving 9 bases between. The CDR3 extends over 14 amino acids. CDR3 amino acids: CASSIRRNTGELFF. The CDR3 DNA sequence: TGTGCCAGCAGCATTAGGAGGAACACCGGGGAGCTGTTTTTT.

The chain couples TRBV9 to TRBJ2-3, with D tentatively TRBD2 (5 bases). V was pared by 3 bases and J by 2 bases, with 13 bases between. Germline assignment: CDR1 SGDLS and CDR2 YYNGEE. CDR3 size: 15 residues. CDR3 region: CASSEGGLFTDTQYF. In DNA form, the CDR3 reads TGTGCCAGCAGCGAGGGCGGACTGTTCACAGATACGCAGTATTTT.

The genes are TRBV7-2 and TRBJ1-2; a weak D match, TRBD1 (5 bases). V gave up 5 bases and J gave up 2 bases, with 12 bases separating them. The CDR3 is made up of 14 amino acids. The germline gives CDR1 SGHTA, CDR2 FQGNSA. The CDR3 DNA sequence: TGTGCCAGCAGCCCCGGCAGGGCGAACTATGGCTACACCTTC. Translating gives CASSPGRANYGYTF.

The chain is built from TRBV21-1 and TRBJ2-7; the table gives TRBD1 as D, unverified against the DNA. TRBV21-1 is shown as a pseudogene. CDR3 length equals 14 residues. CDR3 sequence reads: CASSRQDRVVEQYF. Here the CDR3 DNA reads TGTGCCAGCAGCCGCCAAGACAGGGTAGTCGAGCAGTACTTC.

The chain couples TRBV18 to TRBJ2-7; 9 nucleotides match TRBD1. Trimming cost V 3 bases and J 4 bases; bases outside gene matches: 7. Per germline, CDR1 KGHSH and CDR2 LQKENI. This CDR3 is 15 amino acids long. Here the CDR3 reads CASSPPDRGPYEQYF. Here the CDR3 DNA reads TGTGCCAGCTCACCCCCGGACAGGGGTCCATACGAGCAGTACTTC.

In nucleotides, the CDR3 is TGCGCCAGCGTACGGGGAGGGGATCCGTTATTATCCAAAAACATTCAGTACTTC. Protein sequence: CASVRGGDPLLSKNIQYF. The chain has TRBV4-3 and TRBJ2-4; 7 nucleotides match TRBD2. V lost 8 bases and J lost 2; bases outside the gene matches: 18. The CDR3 contains 18 residues. Looked up from germline, CDR1 is LGHNA and CDR2 is YSLEER.

The CDR3 here is CASTFRSQGAFYEQYF. Here the CDR3 DNA reads TGTGCCAGCACCTTCCGATCACAGGGGGCATTCTACGAGCAGTACTTC. The chain combines TRBV27 with TRBJ2-7, with 9 bases fitting TRBD1. This CDR3 spans 16 amino acids. Germline V CDR1 and CDR2: MNHEY, SMNVEV (reference sequence). The V gene end was trimmed by 7 bases and the J gene end by 3 bases; junction bases not matched to a gene: 13.

Here the CDR3 reads CSVMGQGPIYGYTF. CDR3 sequence (DNA): TGCAGCGTCATGGGACAGGGACCCATCTATGGCTACACCTTC. The chain joins TRBV29-1 to TRBJ1-2, with 9 bases lining up with TRBD1. Germline assignment: CDR1 SQVTM and CDR2 ANQGSEA. Trimming at V came to 6 bases and at J to 4 bases, leaving 9 bases not matched to a gene. This CDR3 contains 14 residues.

The CDR3 DNA reads TGTGCCAGTAGTTCAACAGGGAACACCGGGGAGCTGTTTTTT. Protein product: CASSSTGNTGELFF. This chain joins TRBV19 and TRBJ2-2; tentative D call: TRBD1 (5 bases). This CDR3 contains 14 residues. Trimming shortened V by 5 bases and J by 1 base, and 8 bases separated the two germline ends. CDR1 LNHDA and CDR2 SQIVND come from the germline V gene (reference sequence).

V usage is TRBV2 and J usage is TRBJ2-2; 8 bases are shared with TRBD1. V shed 3 bases, J shed 4 bases, and the junction held 4 bases outside the gene matches. CDR1 SNHLY and CDR2 FYNNEI come from the germline V gene. The CDR3 spans 15 residues. The CDR3 region has the DNA TGTGCCAGCAGTGAGACCAGGGGGCCCACCGGGGAGCTGTTTTTT. It translates to CASSETRGPTGELFF.

The chain has TRBV5-4 and TRBJ2-7; D is perhaps TRBD1 (6 bases). Germline CDR1 and CDR2: SGHNT and YYREEE (reference sequence). V lost 7 bases and J lost 3, with 14 bases in between. The CDR3 has 13 residues. CDR3 in amino acids: CASRDGTSYEQYF. The CDR3 DNA reads TGTGCCAGCCGAGACGGGACAAGCTACGAGCAGTACTTC. Looking up the rest from reference TRBV5-4 and TRBJ2-7 gives the full variable domain: ETGVTQSPTHLIKTRGQQVTLRCSSQSGHNTVSWYQQALGQGPQFIFQYYREEENGRGNFPPRFSGLQFPNYSSELNVNALELDDSALYLCASRDGTSYEQYFGPGTRLTVT.

This clone was found once. The genes are TRBV4-3 and TRBJ1-2; no reliable D call. Germline CDR1 reads LGHNA; CDR2 reads YSLEER. CDR3 length: 13 residues. V lost 1 base to trimming and J lost 5 bases, with 8 bases between them. The DNA of the CDR3 is TGCGCCAGCAGCCAAGCCGGGATATATGGCTACACCTTC. Translating it yields CASSQAGIYGYTF.

The rearrangement links TRBV4-2 to TRBJ2-1, with 10 nucleotides matching TRBD2. The J segment lost 4 bases and the V segment lost 0 bases, leaving 3 bases of the junction unmatched. Germline V CDR1 and CDR2: LGHNA, YNFKEQ. The CDR3 sequence is 16 residues long. CDR3 coding DNA: TGTGCCAGCAGCCAAGACCTAGCGGGGGCATACAATGAGCAGTTCTTC. Its protein product is CASSQDLAGAYNEQFF.

The genes are TRBV5-6 and TRBJ1-3; D perhaps matches TRBD1 (6 bases). The V end was cut by 2 bases, the J end by 1 base, with 10 bases between. The CDR3 loop spans 15 amino acids. Germline CDR1 is SGHDT and CDR2 is YYEEEE. The CDR3 loop reads CASSFPGTSGNTIYF. For the CDR3, the DNA is TGTGCCAGCAGCTTTCCAGGGACATCTGGAAACACCATATATTTT. The complete variable domain, with remaining parts taken from reference TRBV5-6 and TRBJ1-3, reads DAGVTQSPTHLIKTRGQQVTLRCSPKSGHDTVSWYQQALGQGPQFIFQYYEEEERQRGNFPDRFSGHQFPNYSSELNVNALLLGDSALYLCASSFPGTSGNTIYFGEGSWLTVV.

The sample holds one count of this clone. The V call is TRBV9, the J call TRBJ1-1, with D uncertain. Germline values: CDR1 SGDLS, CDR2 YYNGEE. The CDR3 covers 13 residues. V shed 3 bases and J shed 9 bases, with 15 bases lying between them. Here the CDR3 DNA reads TGTGCCAGCAGCGGACCCTCGACGGGGAAAGCTTTCTTT. Translating it yields CASSGPSTGKAFF.

The table lists this clone with a count of one. The chain links TRBV27 to TRBJ1-5, with D perhaps TRBD1 (6 bases). The CDR3 has 13 residues. Trimming removed 6 bases from V and 3 bases from J, with 9 bases in between. Germline values: CDR1 MNHEY, CDR2 SMNVEV (reference sequence). The CDR3 sequence: CASSTGTNQPQHF. The DNA of the CDR3 is TGTGCCAGCAGCACAGGGACCAATCAGCCCCAGCATTTT.

The table lists this clone with a few counts. The chain has TRBV3-1 (or the pseudogene TRBV3-2) and TRBJ1-6; tentatively, D is TRBD1 (5 bases). The CDR3 sequence is 16 residues long. Trimming cost V 1 base and J 9 bases, with 16 bases left between them. Germline CDR1 and CDR2: LGHDT and YNNKEL (reference sequence). This CDR3 reads CASSQAIRGRGSPLHF. The CDR3 DNA reads TGTGCCAGCAGCCAAGCCATACGAGGTAGGGGTTCACCCCTCCACTTT.

The gene calls are TRBV5-1 and TRBJ1-1; TRBD1 matches at 12 bases. The V gene end was trimmed by 3 bases and the J gene end by 12 bases; junction bases not matched to a gene: 18. The germline CDR1 and CDR2 sequences are SGHRS and YFSETQ. There are 17 residues in the CDR3. CDR3 loop: CASSSGHGTGGAEKTFF. The CDR3 region has the DNA TGCGCCAGCAGCTCAGGTCACGGGACAGGGGGCGCCGAGAAGACTTTCTTT.

The chain uses TRBV7-8 and TRBJ1-2; tentatively, D is TRBD1 (6 bases). The germline V and J ends were trimmed by 4 bases and 7 bases, with 13 bases remaining between them. Germline values: CDR1 SGHVS, CDR2 FQNEAQ. The CDR3 sequence is 13 residues long. In DNA form, the CDR3 reads TGTGCCAGCAGCTGGCGGGGGGCTCTTGGCTACACCTTC. Protein product: CASSWRGALGYTF.

The rearrangement links TRBV6-5 to TRBJ1-6, with D maybe TRBD1 (6 bases). This CDR3 region has 12 residues. Trimming pared 6 bases from V and 9 bases from J, leaving 9 bases between. Germline loops: CDR1 MNHEY, CDR2 SVGAGI. Here the CDR3 DNA reads TGTGCCAGCAGAGGCAGGGGTTCACCCCTCCACTTT. This translates into CASRGRGSPLHF.

This clone appeared a single time. CDR3 loop: CASTLRDRGTGELFF. The DNA of the CDR3 is TGTGCCAGCACCCTCCGGGACAGGGGTACCGGGGAGCTGTTTTTT. The chain joins TRBV27 to TRBJ2-2; 10 bases line up with TRBD1. The length of the CDR3 is 15 residues. V gave up 7 bases and J gave up 5 bases; unmatched junction bases: 7. Germline V gene data show CDR1 as MNHEY and CDR2 as SMNVEV (reference sequence).

V and J are TRBV7-6 and TRBJ1-6; D might be TRBD1 (6 bases). The length of the CDR3 is 18 residues. Looked up from germline, CDR1 is SGHVS and CDR2 is FNYEAQ. V lost 4 bases and J lost 7, with 23 bases in between. The CDR3 loop is CASSSHLPGALGNSPLHF. The CDR3 DNA follows: TGTGCCAGCAGCTCCCATCTACCAGGGGCTTTGGGAAATTCACCCCTCCACTTT.